Listed below are T cell receptor beta chains from one sample, sequenced in a study of CD8 T cells in ankylosing spondylitis. TCRdb fed the 5' RACE reads into MiXCR, producing one record per CDR3 protein. There are 650,000 to 800,000 distinct CDR3 sequences in the sample; 19% occur only once, and 15% to 20% lies in the top ten. The material sequenced was blood, either unsorted or a sorted T cell fraction (not recorded which). The receptors derive from a male donor with ankylosing spondylitis. CDR3s include the opening cysteine and the closing phenylalanine or tryptophan. A D gene is named only where the DNA matches it firmly. The size field is filled for only some rows; it gives once, few, many or a size class.

>few|14|TRBD1|TRBV20-1|TRBJ2-7
CSALRQGVSYEQYF
TGCAGTGCCCTAAGACAGGGGGTGTCCTACGAGCAGTACTTC
>-|14|TRBD2|TRBV29-1|TRBJ2-1
CSVGLAELENEQFF
TGCAGCGTCGGACTAGCGGAATTGGAAAATGAGCAGTTCTTC
>few|12|-|TRBV12-3/TRBV12-4|TRBJ2-3
CASSLEGEVQYF
TGTGCCAGCAGTTTAGAGGGGGAGGTGCAGTATTTT
>-|13|TRBD1|TRBV2|TRBJ2-1
CATRQGRGNEQFF
TGTGCCACCCGACAGGGCAGGGGCAATGAGCAGTTCTTC
>-|15|-|TRBV29-1|TRBJ1-1
CSVLSYTGMNTEAFF
TGCAGCGTTTTATCATACACAGGGATGAACACTGAAGCTTTCTTT
>-|15|-|TRBV12-3/TRBV12-4|TRBJ1-1
CASSLGFPGAPEAFF
TGTGCCAGCAGTTTAGGATTTCCAGGGGCCCCTGAAGCTTTCTTT
>many|12|-|TRBV11-2|TRBJ1-1
CASSLDGTEAFF
TGTGCCAGCAGCTTAGACGGGACTGAAGCTTTCTTT
>-|15|-|TRBV16|TRBJ1-4
CASSQPEGRREKLFF
TGTGCCAGCAGCCAACCGGAGGGTCGTAGAGAAAAACTGTTTTTT
>few|15|TRBD1|TRBV11-2|TRBJ2-1
CASSLGQGTYNEQFF
TGTGCCAGCAGCTTAGGACAGGGAACCTACAATGAGCAGTTCTTC
>few|15|TRBD2|TRBV10-3|TRBJ2-4
CAISRTSGSENIQYF
TGTGCCATCAGTCGGACTAGCGGGTCGGAAAACATTCAGTACTTC
>many|14|-|TRBV4-2|TRBJ2-3
CASSQASGTDTQYF
TGTGCCAGCAGCCAAGCCAGCGGCACAGATACGCAGTATTTT
>once|13|-|TRBV24-1|TRBJ1-1
CATSDGSGREAFF
TGTGCCACCAGTGATGGGTCAGGGCGTGAAGCTTTCTTT
>-|12|TRBD2|TRBV20-1|TRBJ2-1
CSADKAGVEQFF
TGCAGTGCTGATAAAGCGGGAGTAGAGCAGTTCTTC
>-|15|-|TRBV5-1|TRBJ1-2
CASSPDLRDGYGYTF
TGCGCCAGCAGCCCAGACCTTCGAGACGGCTATGGCTACACCTTC
>-|18|-|TRBV11-1|TRBJ1-3
CASSPEGGALSPGNTIYF
TGTGCCAGCAGCCCGGAGGGAGGAGCCCTTTCCCCTGGAAACACCATATATTTT
>-|16|-|TRBV28|TRBJ2-3
CASIPLQGSSTDTQYF
TGTGCCAGCATCCCTTTGCAGGGGAGTAGCACAGATACGCAGTATTTT
>few|13|TRBD1|TRBV12-3/TRBV12-4|TRBJ1-5
CASIRGPNQPQHF
TGTGCCAGCATCAGGGGGCCCAATCAGCCCCAGCATTTT
>-|17|-|TRBV20-1|TRBJ2-3
CSARGLGVTPRTDTQYF
TGCAGTGCTAGGGGCCTGGGAGTGACACCGAGAACAGATACGCAGTATTTT
>-|15|TRBD2|TRBV5-1|TRBJ2-3
CASSFSGGGADTQYF
TGCGCCAGCAGCTTTAGCGGGGGGGGCGCAGATACGCAGTATTTT
>few|14|-|TRBV20-1|TRBJ1-2
CSASTAGANYGYTF
TGCAGTGCTAGTACAGCTGGAGCTAACTATGGCTACACCTTC
>few|15|TRBD2|TRBV29-1|TRBJ2-3
CSVEGLAGNTDTQYF
TGCAGCGTTGAAGGACTAGCGGGAAACACAGATACGCAGTATTTT